This TCR beta chain was documented in a study of PD-L1 blockade in urothelial cancer. Across the study: About 90% of the roughly 29 patients were men who had bladder-origin urothelial cancer. The number of prior chemotherapy regimens per patient was 0 to 3. Treatment start was followed by blood analysis at 3 weeks (second dose) and again at 6 weeks. T cell content in blood samples showed a median of around 140,000.

Assay used: immunoSEQ multiplex PCR; TCRdb lists only in-frame clones, some missing. The sample gives around 63,000 clones, roughly 76% of which show up once; around 5.7% is in the top ten. Time point meaning: pretreatment peripheral blood. Trimming cost V 1 base and J 5 bases; bases outside gene matches: 3. The CDR3 spans 14 residues. Per germline, CDR1 SGDLS and CDR2 YYNGEE. The receptor's source is a man aged 70-80 years with urothelial cancer. Sequencing was performed on PBMCs, taken around atezolizumab (anti-PD-L1) treatment. The chain carries TRBV9 and TRBJ2-3; 8 nucleotides align to TRBD1. The CDR3 spells CASSVQGAQDTQYF. The CDR3 DNA sequence: TGTGCCAGCAGCGTACAGGGGGCCCAAGATACGCAGTATTTT.